Following are 23 T cell receptor beta chains from one sample sequenced in a study of response to subunit inactivated influenza vaccine. MiXCR, applied by TCRdb to the RT-PCR reads, yields one record per CDR3 protein. The sample contains roughly 630,000 distinct CDR3 sequences, about 14% of which appear only once. The source was PBMCs from blood, collected about 14 days before vaccination. Receptors originate from a man aged 50-60 years who received an inactivated influenza vaccine.

This clonotype was seen many times. The chain recombines TRBV28 with TRBJ2-6; D not resolved. The CDR3 runs 14 residues. Germline-derived CDR1 and CDR2 are MDHEN and SYDVKM. V shed 5 bases and J shed 1 base, with 6 bases lying between them. CDR3 nucleotide sequence: TGTGCCAGCAGTGGGGATTCTGGGGCCAACGTCCTGACTTTC. This gives the protein CASSGDSGANVLTF.

A few counts support this clonotype. The chain carries TRBV3-1 and TRBJ1-2; D is ambiguous. V lost 6 bases to trimming and J lost 4 bases, with 12 bases between them. The CDR3 covers 13 residues. Germline loops: CDR1 LGHDT, CDR2 YNNKEL (reference sequence). DNA of the CDR3: TGTGCCAGCAGTCTAAAGGCAGCCTATGGCTACACCTTC. Translating gives CASSLKAAYGYTF. Full variable domain (rest looked up from reference TRBV3-1 and TRBJ1-2): DTAVSQTPKYLVTQMGNDKSIKCEQNLGHDTMYWYKQDSKKFLKIMFSYNNKELIINETVPNRFSPKSPDKAHLNLHINSLELGDSAVYFCASSLKAAYGYTFGSGTRLTVV.

CDR3 nucleotides: TGTGCCAGCAGCCCGGACTCGTTGGGCACAGATACGCAGTATTTT. It translates to CASSPDSLGTDTQYF. The chain has TRBV7-2 and TRBJ2-3, with TRBD2 as a possible D gene (5 bases). From germline, CDR1 is SGHTA and CDR2 FQGNSA. The CDR3 contains 15 residues. Trimming removed 5 bases at V and 1 base at J, with 13 bases between. Using reference TRBV7-2 and TRBJ2-3 for the parts outside the CDR3, the full variable domain is GAGVSQSPSNKVTEKGKDVELRCDPISGHTALYWYRQSLGQGLEFLIYFQGNSAPDKSGLPSDRFSAERTGGSVSTLTIQRTQQEDSAVYLCASSPDSLGTDTQYFGPGTRLTVL.

The rearrangement links TRBV18 to TRBJ2-1; TRBD2 is a possible D gene (6 bases). The V end lost 4 bases, the J end lost 3 bases, and 13 bases lay between the germline ends. The germline V gene has CDR1 KGHSH and CDR2 LQKENI. The CDR3 runs to 15 residues. For the CDR3, the DNA is TGTGCCAGCTCACGAGACGGGGGAGACTACAATGAGCAGTTCTTC. As protein: CASSRDGGDYNEQFF.

This clonotype turned up a few times. This CDR3 is CASRPRDRGIGTAIGYTF. Written as DNA, the CDR3 is TGTGCCAGCAGGCCCCGGGACAGGGGTATTGGCACAGCGATTGGCTACACCTTC. The chain carries TRBV12-3 or TRBV12-4 and TRBJ1-2; 10 bases line up with TRBD1. The length of the CDR3 is 18 residues. Germline trimming cut 6 bases from V and 7 bases from J; bases unmatched to any gene: 20.

This chain uses TRBV29-1 with TRBJ2-3; D may correspond to TRBD1 or TRBD2 (7 bases each). Germline V gene sequence: CDR1 SQVTM, CDR2 ANQGSEA. CDR3 length: 13 residues. The V end was cut by 4 bases, the J end by 3 bases, with 11 bases between. CDR3 sequence reads: CSVGQGGTDTQYF. The CDR3 coding sequence is TGCAGCGTTGGACAGGGAGGGACAGATACGCAGTATTTT.

This clonotype occurred a few times. At one of its ends the junction is not consistent with the germline gene, which may arise from a read error. The V and J genes are TRBV7-7 and TRBJ2-5; D is possibly TRBD2 (5 bases). The CDR3 extends over 13 amino acids. The V gene's germline CDR1 is SSHAT and CDR2 FNYEAQ (reference sequence). CDR3: CASSDLASETQYF. The CDR3 coding sequence is TGTGCTAGCAGCGACCTAGCATCTGAGACCCAGTACTTC.

This clonotype showed up many times. The chain joins TRBV7-9 to TRBJ2-1; D unclear. Per germline, CDR1 SEHNR and CDR2 FQNEAQ (reference sequence). Deletions cut 1 base from V and 7 bases from J, with 8 bases between. The CDR3 has 13 residues. The CDR3 protein is CASSLVLRNEQFF. In nucleotides, the CDR3 is TGTGCCAGCAGCTTAGTTTTGCGTAATGAGCAGTTCTTC.

This clonotype was counted between two and nine times. The chain employs TRBV7-2 and TRBJ2-3; 11 bases line up with TRBD2. The V segment lost 4 bases and the J segment 6 bases; nucleotides outside the gene matches: 9. The germline gives CDR1 SGHTA, CDR2 FQGNSA. The CDR3 is 16 residues long. The CDR3 sequence is CASSSYSGGARDTQYF. CDR3 DNA sequence: TGTGCCAGCAGCTCTTATAGCGGGGGGGCCCGGGATACGCAGTATTTT.

In this sample, this clonotype turned up a few times. The chain carries TRBV25-1 and TRBJ2-2; D gene uncertain. Germline V lookup: CDR1 MGHDK, CDR2 SYGVNS. CDR3 length: 13 residues. V was pared by 2 bases and J by 3 bases, with 4 bases between. The CDR3 nucleotides are TGTGCCAGCAGTGAACTAGACACCGGGGAGCTGTTTTTT. The encoded protein is CASSELDTGELFF.

This chain links TRBV20-1 with TRBJ2-2, with 7 bases matching TRBD1. Trimming took 0 bases from V and 7 from J; bases not matched to a gene: 8. Per the germline V gene, CDR1 is DFQATT and CDR2 is SNEGSKA (reference sequence). The CDR3 runs to 15 residues. CDR3 protein: CSARDPRGRGGELFF. The CDR3 DNA sequence: TGCAGTGCTAGAGATCCCAGGGGGAGAGGCGGGGAGCTGTTTTTT.

The rearrangement joins TRBV20-1 to TRBJ2-1; the match to TRBD1 covers 7 bases. CDR3 size: 13 residues. CDR1 and CDR2 (germline): DFQATT, SNEGSKA (reference sequence). Unmatched junction bases numbered 14, after V lost 6 bases and J lost 12 bases. In DNA form, the CDR3 reads TGCAGTGCGGGGGACAGAGGGGCCCGATCGCAGTTCTTC. Amino acids: CSAGDRGARSQFF.

This chain uses TRBV18 with TRBJ1-1; D is undetermined. CDR1 KGHSH and CDR2 LQKENI come from the germline V gene. CDR3 length: 13 amino acids. V was clipped by 3 bases and J by 6 bases, with 11 bases between them. CDR3 residues: CASSPAVGAEAFF. CDR3 nucleotides: TGTGCCAGCTCACCGGCTGTTGGGGCTGAAGCTTTCTTT.

This clonotype was counted at least ten times. This sequence joins TRBV29-1 and TRBJ2-1; D could derive from TRBD1 or TRBD2 (5 bases each). The length of the CDR3 is 12 residues. V lost 5 bases and J lost 13, with 18 bases in between. Germline-derived CDR1 and CDR2 are SQVTM and ANQGSEA. Written as DNA, the CDR3 is TGCAGCGTTCAAGGGACGCTGCACGCCCAGTTCTTC. As protein: CSVQGTLHAQFF.

The chain is built from TRBV28 and TRBJ2-7; TRBD1 aligns across 9 bases. The CDR3 contains 15 residues. The germline gives CDR1 MDHEN, CDR2 SYDVKM. The V gene end was trimmed by 6 bases and the J gene end by 0 bases; junction bases not matched to a gene: 6. As DNA, the CDR3 is TGTGCCAGCAGGGTCGGGACAGGGAGCTCCTACGAGCAGTACTTC. This gives the protein CASRVGTGSSYEQYF.

The CDR3 DNA reads as TGTGCCACCAGCAGAGATCGAGCCAGTTCTTTGTCAGCTTTCTTT. The encoded protein is CATSRDRASSLSAFF. This rearrangement joins TRBV15 to TRBJ1-1, with D uncertain. Trimming took off 0 bases at V and 10 bases at J, with 18 bases between the two ends. The CDR3 consists of 15 residues. The germline gives CDR1 LNHNV, CDR2 YYDKDF (reference sequence).

The genes are TRBV2 and TRBJ1-2; the match to TRBD1 covers 8 bases. CDR3 size: 12 residues. Germline loops: CDR1 SNHLY, CDR2 FYNNEI. Germline trimming cut 6 bases from V and 7 bases from J; bases unmatched to any gene: 4. The CDR3 DNA follows: TGTGCCAGCAGGGGACAGGAGGCTGGCTACACCTTC. Encoded protein: CASRGQEAGYTF.

This clonotype has ten or more counts. The chain couples TRBV5-1 to TRBJ2-3; a weak D match, TRBD2 (5 bases). V was shortened by 0 bases and J by 6 bases, with 8 bases between the two germline ends. Germline CDR1 is SGHRS and CDR2 is YFSETQ. The CDR3 contains 13 residues. Here the CDR3 DNA reads TGCGCCAGCAGCTTGGTTCTAGCTGATACGCAGTATTTT. It specifies CASSLVLADTQYF. Together with reference TRBV5-1 and TRBJ2-3, the CDR3 gives the full variable domain: KAGVTQTPRYLIKTRGQQVTLSCSPISGHRSVSWYQQTPGQGLQFLFEYFSETQRNKGNFPGRFSGRQFSNSRSEMNVSTLELGDSALYLCASSLVLADTQYFGPGTRLTVL.

There are a few counts of this clonotype. The chain employs TRBV4-1 and TRBJ2-3, with 9 bases matching TRBD2. The V segment lost 0 bases and the J segment 6 bases; nucleotides outside the gene matches: 4. CDR1 MGHRA and CDR2 YSYEKL come from the germline V gene. This CDR3 is built from 15 residues. The CDR3 DNA reads TGCGCCAGCAGCCAAGAAGCGGGGGGTCTTGATACGCAGTATTTT. Translated, it gives CASSQEAGGLDTQYF.

The chain has TRBV5-1 and TRBJ2-5; TRBD1 aligns across 8 bases. Germline V gives CDR1 SGHRS, CDR2 YFSETQ. Trimming removed 2 bases from V and 5 bases from J; junction bases left unmatched: 8. The CDR3 length is 15 residues. This chain's CDR3 is CASSFQGALRETQYF. For the CDR3, the DNA is TGCGCCAGCAGCTTTCAGGGGGCGCTTAGGGAGACCCAGTACTTC.

This clonotype has only a few counts. The chain carries TRBV12-3 or TRBV12-4 and TRBJ2-7; 8 bases match TRBD1. The J segment lost 6 bases and the V segment lost 3 bases, leaving 10 bases of the junction unmatched. CDR3 length: 15 residues. Written as DNA, the CDR3 is TGTGCCAGCAGTTTTCTCGGACAGGGTAAAGCCGAGCAGTACTTC. Protein product: CASSFLGQGKAEQYF.

The chain combines TRBV18 with TRBJ2-7; TRBD1 aligns across 8 bases. Germline loops: CDR1 KGHSH, CDR2 LQKENI. V trimming: 7 bases; J trimming: 2 bases; junction bases outside the gene matches: 4. The CDR3 spans 13 residues. For the CDR3, the DNA is TGTGCCAGCTTGGCAGGGGGCACCTACGAGCAGTACTTC. Translating it yields CASLAGGTYEQYF.

The rearrangement uses TRBV29-1 and TRBJ1-1; 9 bases are a match to TRBD1. CDR3 size: 13 residues. CDR1 and CDR2 (germline): SQVTM, ANQGSEA. Unmatched junction bases numbered 5, after V lost 5 bases and J lost 4 bases. CDR3 region: CSVQVQGATEAFF. The CDR3 DNA is TGCAGCGTTCAGGTACAGGGGGCCACTGAAGCTTTCTTT.